The entry that follows covers one T cell receptor (beta chain) sequence. The data were taken from a study of T cell repertoires in ileal Crohn's disease. Between the trimmed V and J ends, which lost 0 bases and 7 bases, there was a span of 16 bases. The V gene's germline CDR1 is MGHRA and CDR2 YSYEKL. This CDR3 region has 15 residues. Stated time point: neoterminal ileum biopsy at postoperative endoscopy, about 6 months after surgery. Produced via immunoSEQ multiplex PCR; TCRdb's table is partial and in-frame only. The table lists about 11,000 clones, about four fifths of them singletons. Sequencing used ileal tissue. This rearrangement joins TRBV4-1 to TRBJ2-7; D possibly corresponds to TRBD1 (5 bases). The source is an adult with Crohn's disease. CDR3 residues: CASSQEGGAYGEQYF. In DNA, the CDR3 is TGCGCCAGCAGCCAAGAGGGTGGGGCCTACGGGGAGCAGTACTTC.